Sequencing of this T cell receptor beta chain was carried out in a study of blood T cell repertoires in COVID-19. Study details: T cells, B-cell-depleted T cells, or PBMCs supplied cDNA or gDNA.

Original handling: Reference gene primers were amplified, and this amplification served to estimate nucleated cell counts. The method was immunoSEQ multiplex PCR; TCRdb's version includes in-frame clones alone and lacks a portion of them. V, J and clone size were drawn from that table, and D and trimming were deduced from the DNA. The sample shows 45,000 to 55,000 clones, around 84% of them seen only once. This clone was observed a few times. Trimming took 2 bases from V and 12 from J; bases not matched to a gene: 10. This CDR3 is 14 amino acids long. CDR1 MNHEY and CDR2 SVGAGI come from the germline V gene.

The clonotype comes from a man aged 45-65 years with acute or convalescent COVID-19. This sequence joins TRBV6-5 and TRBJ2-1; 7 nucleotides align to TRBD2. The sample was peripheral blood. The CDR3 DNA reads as TGTGCCAGCAGTTACCGGACTAGAGAGGGGCGGCAGTTCTTC. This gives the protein CASSYRTREGRQFF.